Listed here is a single TCR beta chain. Only in-frame clones appear in the TCRdb table, and some are missing; sequencing was by immunoSEQ multiplex PCR. This table holds roughly 22,000 clones, about 89% found once. This record comes from a study of T cell changes during pregnancy in multiple sclerosis. The CDR3 is 14 amino acids. Looked up from germline, CDR1 is SGHTA and CDR2 is FQGNSA. V trimming: 4 bases; J trimming: 5 bases; junction bases outside the gene matches: 6. This chain uses TRBV7-2 with TRBJ2-7; 9 nucleotides match TRBD1. This receptor was taken from a female donor in good health, enrolled as a control in a pregnancy study. The sample here was CD4+ T cells from peripheral blood mononuclear cells, taken after pregnancy. CDR3 DNA sequence: TGTGCCAGCAGCTCACGGGACAGGGCAAACGAGCAGTACTTC. Its translation is CASSSRDRANEQYF.